This is a list of T cell receptor beta chains from one sample in a study of blood T cell repertoires in COVID-19. Sequencing used immunoSEQ multiplex PCR; TCRdb keeps in-frame clones, though not all of them. The sample lists about 280,000 clones, roughly 80% occurring once. Sequenced input: PBMCs or T cells enriched from blood (not recorded which). These receptors originate from a man between 40 and 49 years old who had been exposed to COVID-19. Each CDR3 is given with its conserved first and last residue. The D gene is left open where the match is weak. Size is stated for part of the rows, as once, few or many counts, or as a class when the clone is expanded.

clone_size	v_call	d_call	j_call	cdr3_nt	cdr3_aa
-	TRBV12-5	-	TRBJ1-6	TGTGCTAGTGGGAAGAGTAATTCACCCCTCCACTTT	CASGKSNSPLHF
-	TRBV4-2	-	TRBJ2-1	TGTGCCAGCAGCCAAGAAGTTAGCAATGAGCAGTTCTTC	CASSQEVSNEQFF
-	TRBV14	-	TRBJ1-3	TGTGCCAGCAGCCACGCAAACATCTTGGGACACTCTGGAAACACCATATATTTT	CASSHANILGHSGNTIYF
few	TRBV24-1	-	TRBJ2-3	TGTGCCACCAGTGAACGAGGGGATACGCAGTATTTT	CATSERGDTQYF
-	TRBV11-2	-	TRBJ2-2	TGTGCCAGCAGTCGTCGTTTCACTACATATGCCGGGGAGCTGTTTTTT	CASSRRFTTYAGELFF
-	TRBV12-3/TRBV12-4	-	TRBJ1-1	TGTGCCAGCAGTTTCCGGGGCACTGAAGCTTTCTTT	CASSFRGTEAFF
few	TRBV20-1	TRBD1	TRBJ1-2	TGCAGTGCTAGTACCCCGGACAGGGGATTTGGCTATGGCTACACCTTC	CSASTPDRGFGYGYTF
-	TRBV4-1	-	TRBJ2-7	TGCGCCAGCAGCCTAAGATCCGAGAGCTACGAGCAGTACTTC	CASSLRSESYEQYF
few	TRBV6-5	-	TRBJ2-6	TGTGCCAGCAGTTTCTCCAGGGTCCCTGGGGCCAACGTCCTGACTTTC	CASSFSRVPGANVLTF
-	TRBV14	-	TRBJ1-2	TGTGCCAGCACCATCCCCCCCGGGGGCTACACCTTC	CASTIPPGGYTF
-	TRBV7-8	TRBD2	TRBJ2-3	TGTGCCAGCAGCTTATTTTTAGCGGGAGACACAGATACGCAGTATTTT	CASSLFLAGDTDTQYF
-	TRBV5-1	TRBD2	TRBJ2-1	TGCGCCAGCAGCATACAGACCGGGACTAGCGGAAATGAGCAGTTCTTC	CASSIQTGTSGNEQFF
-	TRBV29-1	-	TRBJ1-1	TGCAGCGTGGGGGGTGGAGCTTTCTTT	CSVGGGAFF
many	TRBV5-1	-	TRBJ1-4	TGCGCCAGCAGCTTGTCCAGGTCGGATCCACAACTGTTTTTT	CASSLSRSDPQLFF
-	TRBV7-2	-	TRBJ2-7	TGTGCCAGCAGCTTATCCGCGGGGCGCCAGGAGTACTTC	CASSLSAGRQEYF
-	TRBV2	TRBD1	TRBJ2-7	TGTGCCAGGGAGAACAGGGGGCTACCCCTGGAGCAGTACTTC	CARENRGLPLEQYF
-	TRBV12-3/TRBV12-4	-	TRBJ1-6	TGTGCCAGCAATACAGGTTCCCATGGTCCCCTCCACTTT	CASNTGSHGPLHF
-	TRBV30	TRBD2	TRBJ2-5	TGTGCCTGGGGACTGGGACTAGCGGGAGCGTACCAAGAGACCCAGTACTTC	CAWGLGLAGAYQETQYF
-	TRBV29-1	-	TRBJ1-1	TGCAGCGTTGGTGGAGATGCGTCTGAAGCTTTCTTT	CSVGGDASEAFF
few	TRBV19	TRBD2	TRBJ2-4	TGTGCCAGTACGGGGGGGAGAAACATTCAGTACTTC	CASTGGRNIQYF
many	TRBV24-1	-	TRBJ2-1	TGTGCCACCAGTGATCGTTACAATGAGCAGTTCTTC	CATSDRYNEQFF
-	TRBV30	-	TRBJ2-2	TGTGCCTGGAGTGTACGCGGCACCGGGGAGCTGTTTTTT	CAWSVRGTGELFF
-	TRBV30	-	TRBJ2-2	TGTGCCTGGACTCAGACGAACACCGGGGAGCTGTTTTTT	CAWTQTNTGELFF
-	TRBV27	-	TRBJ1-2	TGTGCCAGCAGTCCCAGGTCCAGAAACTATGGCTACACCTTC	CASSPRSRNYGYTF
-	TRBV30	TRBD1	TRBJ1-3	TGTGCCTGGAGTCGGGACAGCCCAAACACCATATATTTT	CAWSRDSPNTIYF
-	TRBV5-4	-	TRBJ1-2	TGTGCCAGCAGCTTGGCGGCAGGGGCAAGCTATGGCTACACCTTC	CASSLAAGASYGYTF
once	TRBV10-1	-	TRBJ1-1	TGCGCCAGCAGTGAGACGACAGAAATGAACACTGAAGCTTTCTTT	CASSETTEMNTEAFF
-	TRBV7-8	TRBD1	TRBJ1-3	TGTGCCAGCAGCTTAACGAGTCGGGACAGGGGAAACACCATATATTTT	CASSLTSRDRGNTIYF
-	TRBV18	-	TRBJ1-3	TGTGCCAGCTCACCAAACAGAAGAGACACCATATATTTT	CASSPNRRDTIYF
-	TRBV3-1/TRBV3-2	-	TRBJ2-1	TGTGCCAGCAGCCAAGCTAAACTAAACTCCTACAATGAGCAGTTCTTC	CASSQAKLNSYNEQFF
-	TRBV27	TRBD1	TRBJ1-5	TGTGCCAGCAGACAGACGACAGGGATGGGCAATCAGCCCCAGCATTTT	CASRQTTGMGNQPQHF
-	TRBV5-1	TRBD1	TRBJ1-1	TGCGCCAGCAGCTTGGGGGACAGACAGACTGAAGCTTTCTTT	CASSLGDRQTEAFF
-	TRBV7-9	-	TRBJ1-1	TGTGCCAGCAGCTTAGAAGGGGGCACTGAAGCTTTCTTT	CASSLEGGTEAFF
-	TRBV7-9	TRBD2	TRBJ2-1	TGTGCCAGCAGCCTAGCGGGAGGGAGGGATGAGCAGTTCTTC	CASSLAGGRDEQFF
-	TRBV18	TRBD2	TRBJ2-7	TGTGCCAGCTCGCCTAAGGAATACACGGGGGGTTCCTACGAGCAGTACTTC	CASSPKEYTGGSYEQYF
-	TRBV5-6	TRBD1	TRBJ2-7	TGTGCCAGCAGCTGGGACAGGGGCTCCTACGAGCAGTACTTC	CASSWDRGSYEQYF
few	TRBV27	-	TRBJ1-4	TGTGCCAGCAGTTTCTCCGGGGTAAATGAAAAACTGTTTTTT	CASSFSGVNEKLFF
-	TRBV7-8	TRBD2	TRBJ2-1	TGTGCCAGCAGTTCCGTGGGGGGCGGGAGGGCCGCAAATGAGCAGTTCTTC	CASSSVGGGRAANEQFF
-	TRBV27	TRBD1	TRBJ2-4	TGTGCCAGCAGTTTAGGGGCAACAGGGGGCCCCGAGAACATTCAGTACTTC	CASSLGATGGPENIQYF
-	TRBV12-3/TRBV12-4	-	TRBJ1-1	TGTGCCAGCAGTTTTATACGGACAGCTGAAGCTTTCTTT	CASSFIRTAEAFF